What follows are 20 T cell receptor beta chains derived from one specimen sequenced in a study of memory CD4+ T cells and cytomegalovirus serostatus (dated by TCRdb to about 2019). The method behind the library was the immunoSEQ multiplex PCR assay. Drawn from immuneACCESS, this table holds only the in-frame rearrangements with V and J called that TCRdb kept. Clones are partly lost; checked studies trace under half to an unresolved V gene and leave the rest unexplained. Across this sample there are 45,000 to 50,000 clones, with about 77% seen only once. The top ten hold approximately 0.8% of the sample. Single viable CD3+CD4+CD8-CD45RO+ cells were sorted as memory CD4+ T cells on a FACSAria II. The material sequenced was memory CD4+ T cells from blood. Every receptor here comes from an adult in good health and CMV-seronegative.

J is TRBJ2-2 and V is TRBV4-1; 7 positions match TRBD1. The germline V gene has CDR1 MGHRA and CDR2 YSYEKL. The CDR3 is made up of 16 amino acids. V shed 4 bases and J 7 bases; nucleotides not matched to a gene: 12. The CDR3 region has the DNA TGCGCCAGCAGCCCATGGACAGGCCTAGGGAACGGGGAGCTGTTTTTT. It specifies CASSPWTGLGNGELFF.

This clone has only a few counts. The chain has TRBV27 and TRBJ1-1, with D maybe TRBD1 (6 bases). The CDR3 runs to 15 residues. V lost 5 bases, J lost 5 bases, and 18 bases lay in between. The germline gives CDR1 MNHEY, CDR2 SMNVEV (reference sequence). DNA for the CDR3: TGTGCCAGCAGTCCGACCAGGGGATTAGGGACTGAAGCTTTCTTT. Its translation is CASSPTRGLGTEAFF.

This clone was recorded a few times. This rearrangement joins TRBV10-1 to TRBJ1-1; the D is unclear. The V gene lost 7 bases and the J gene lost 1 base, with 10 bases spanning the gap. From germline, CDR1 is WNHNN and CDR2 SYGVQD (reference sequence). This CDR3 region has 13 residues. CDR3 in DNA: TGCGCCAGCATGCGGACGGGGAACACTGAAGCTTTCTTT. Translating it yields CASMRTGNTEAFF.

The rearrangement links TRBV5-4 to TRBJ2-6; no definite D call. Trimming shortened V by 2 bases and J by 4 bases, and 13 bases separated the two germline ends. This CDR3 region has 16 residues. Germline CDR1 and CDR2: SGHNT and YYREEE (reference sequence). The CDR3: CASSFSGQAGANVLTF. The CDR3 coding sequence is TGTGCCAGCAGCTTCTCGGGCCAGGCCGGGGCCAACGTCCTGACTTTC.

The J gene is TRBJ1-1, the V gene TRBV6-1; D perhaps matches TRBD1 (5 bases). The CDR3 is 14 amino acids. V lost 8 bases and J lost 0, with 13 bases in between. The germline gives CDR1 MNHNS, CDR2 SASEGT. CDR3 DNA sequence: TGTGCCAGCCACGGGGGGGTTGTGAACACTGAAGCTTTCTTT. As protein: CASHGGVVNTEAFF.

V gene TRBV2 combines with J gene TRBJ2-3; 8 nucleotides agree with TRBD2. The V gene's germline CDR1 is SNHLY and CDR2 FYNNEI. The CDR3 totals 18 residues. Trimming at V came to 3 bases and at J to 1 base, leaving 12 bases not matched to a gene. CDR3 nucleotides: TGTGCCAGCAGTGAGCAGGGTTATGCGGGGGGTGGCACAGATACGCAGTATTTT. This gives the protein CASSEQGYAGGGTDTQYF. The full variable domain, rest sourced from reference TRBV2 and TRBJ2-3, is EPEVTQTPSHQVTQMGQEVILRCVPISNHLYFYWYRQILGQKVEFLVSFYNNEISEKSEIFDDQFSVERPDGSNFTLKIRSTKLEDSAMYFCASSEQGYAGGGTDTQYFGPGTRLTVL.

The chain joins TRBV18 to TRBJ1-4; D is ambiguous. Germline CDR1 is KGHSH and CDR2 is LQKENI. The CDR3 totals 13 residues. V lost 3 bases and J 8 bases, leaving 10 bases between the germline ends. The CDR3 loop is CASSPGDTEKLFF. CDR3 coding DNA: TGTGCCAGCTCACCTGGGGATACCGAAAAACTGTTTTTT.

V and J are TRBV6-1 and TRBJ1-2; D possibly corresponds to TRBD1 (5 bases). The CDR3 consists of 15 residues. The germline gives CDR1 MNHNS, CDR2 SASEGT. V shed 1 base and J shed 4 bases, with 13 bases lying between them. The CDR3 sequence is CASSEVWQGAYGYTF. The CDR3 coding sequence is TGTGCCAGCAGTGAAGTGTGGCAGGGTGCCTATGGCTACACCTTC.

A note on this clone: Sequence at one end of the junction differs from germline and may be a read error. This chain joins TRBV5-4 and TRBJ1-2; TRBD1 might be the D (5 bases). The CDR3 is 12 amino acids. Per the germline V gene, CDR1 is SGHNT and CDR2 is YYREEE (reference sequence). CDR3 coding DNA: TGTGCCAGCAACTTGGCAGGGTATGGCTACACCTTC. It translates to CASNLAGYGYTF.

For the CDR3, the DNA is TGTGCCAGCAGTCCCCCTTCGGGACAGGTCTATGGCTACACCTTC. It yields the protein CASSPPSGQVYGYTF. The chain has TRBV28 and TRBJ1-2, with TRBD1 identical over 8 bases. V trimming: 5 bases; J trimming: 4 bases; junction bases outside the gene matches: 9. Looked up from germline, CDR1 is MDHEN and CDR2 is SYDVKM. The CDR3 totals 15 residues.

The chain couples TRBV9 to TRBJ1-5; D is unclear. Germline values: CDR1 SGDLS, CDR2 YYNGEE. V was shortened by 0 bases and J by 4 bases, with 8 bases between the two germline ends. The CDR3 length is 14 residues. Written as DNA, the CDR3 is TGTGCCAGCAGCGTAGGGGTGGGAAATCAGCCCCAGCATTTT. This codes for CASSVGVGNQPQHF.

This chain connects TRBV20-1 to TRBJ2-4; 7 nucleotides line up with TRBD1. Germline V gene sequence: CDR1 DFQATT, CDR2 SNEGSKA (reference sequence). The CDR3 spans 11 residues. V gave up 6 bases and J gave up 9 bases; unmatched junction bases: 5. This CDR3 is CSAKTGPIQYF. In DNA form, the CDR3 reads TGCAGTGCCAAGACAGGGCCCATTCAGTACTTC.

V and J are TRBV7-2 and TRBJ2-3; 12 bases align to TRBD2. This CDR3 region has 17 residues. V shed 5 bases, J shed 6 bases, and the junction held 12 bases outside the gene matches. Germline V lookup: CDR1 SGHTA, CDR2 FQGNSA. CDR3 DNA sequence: TGTGCCAGCAGCCCCAGACTAGCGGGGGCTCTATGGGATACGCAGTATTTT. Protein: CASSPRLAGALWDTQYF. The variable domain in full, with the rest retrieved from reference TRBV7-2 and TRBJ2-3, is GAGVSQSPSNKVTEKGKDVELRCDPISGHTALYWYRQSLGQGLEFLIYFQGNSAPDKSGLPSDRFSAERTGGSVSTLTIQRTQQEDSAVYLCASSPRLAGALWDTQYFGPGTRLTVL.

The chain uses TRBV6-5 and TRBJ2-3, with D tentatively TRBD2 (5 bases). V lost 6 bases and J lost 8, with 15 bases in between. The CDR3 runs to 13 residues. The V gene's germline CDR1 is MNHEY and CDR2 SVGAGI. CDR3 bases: TGTGCCAGCAGCGCCAGAGGGAAAGGTACGCAGTATTTT. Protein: CASSARGKGTQYF.

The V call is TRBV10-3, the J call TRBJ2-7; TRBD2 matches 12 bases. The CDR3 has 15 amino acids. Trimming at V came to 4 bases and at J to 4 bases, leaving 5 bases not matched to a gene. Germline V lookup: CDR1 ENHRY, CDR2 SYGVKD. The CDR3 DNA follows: TGTGCCATCAGTGGGACTAGCGGGATCGGTTACGAGCAGTACTTC. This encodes CAISGTSGIGYEQYF.

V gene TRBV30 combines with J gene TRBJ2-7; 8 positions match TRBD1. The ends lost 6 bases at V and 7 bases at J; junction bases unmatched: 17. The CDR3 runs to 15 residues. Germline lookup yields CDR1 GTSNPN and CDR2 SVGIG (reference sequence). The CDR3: CACLRGGQAAREQYF. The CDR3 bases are TGTGCCTGCCTGAGAGGGGGACAGGCCGCCAGGGAGCAGTACTTC.

For the CDR3, the DNA is TGTGCCAGCAGCCGGACACCTAGCACAGATACGCAGTATTTT. Translation gives CASSRTPSTDTQYF. V is TRBV5-8 and J is TRBJ2-3, with D possibly TRBD1 on 5 matching bases. The length of the CDR3 is 14 residues. Germline V lookup: CDR1 SGHTS, CDR2 YDEGEE. Trimming pared 4 bases from V and 0 bases from J, leaving 9 bases between.

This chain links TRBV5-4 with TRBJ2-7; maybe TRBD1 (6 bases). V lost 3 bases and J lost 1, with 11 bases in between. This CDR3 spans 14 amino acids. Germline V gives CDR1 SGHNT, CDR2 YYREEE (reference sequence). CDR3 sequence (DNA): TGTGCCAGCAGCTCCGCCAGGGGTTCCTACGAGCAGTACTTC. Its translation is CASSSARGSYEQYF.

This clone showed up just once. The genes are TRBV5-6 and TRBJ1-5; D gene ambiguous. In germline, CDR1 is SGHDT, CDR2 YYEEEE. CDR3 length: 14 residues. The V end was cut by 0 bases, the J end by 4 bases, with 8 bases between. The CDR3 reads CASSLGERNQPQHF. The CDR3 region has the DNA TGTGCCAGCAGCTTGGGGGAGAGGAATCAGCCCCAGCATTTT.

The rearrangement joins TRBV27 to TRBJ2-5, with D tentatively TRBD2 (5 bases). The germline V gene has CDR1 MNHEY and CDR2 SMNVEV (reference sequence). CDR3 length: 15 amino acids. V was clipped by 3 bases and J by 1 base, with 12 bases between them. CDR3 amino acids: CASSFRGYTQETQYF. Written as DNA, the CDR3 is TGTGCCAGCAGTTTTCGCGGGTACACCCAAGAGACCCAGTACTTC.